This T cell receptor beta chain was recovered during a study of vaccination and CD4 T cells after COVID-19. At the level of the study: According to the study, participants were given two doses of BNT162b2 or mRNA-1273 vaccine. At days 161 to 241 and at day 14 post-vaccination, a few convalescent patients were sampled.

This sample's time point: late sampling 161 to 241 days after vaccination in three convalescent patients. The treatment is: roughly 10-day PBMC culture with coronavirus spike peptide pools or control peptides (ViraFEST assay). The table lists this clonotype with a few counts. The antigen is unknown. Germline V gives CDR1 MDHEN, CDR2 SYDVKM. This CDR3 region has 14 residues. Between the trimmed V and J ends, which lost 5 bases and 4 bases, there was a span of 14 bases. Once obtained from cultured CD4+ T cells, the DNA was sequenced using the Oncomine TCR Beta short-read assay. TCRdb passed the PCR reads through MiXCR, listing each CDR3 protein once. The table has about 25,000 distinct CDR3 sequences, around 28% seen once.

The sample was CD4+ T cells from blood, cultured in vitro, taken about 7 months after SARS-CoV-2 vaccination. The TCR was taken from a human donor who had recovered from COVID-19. The rearrangement links TRBV28 to TRBJ1-1; D call uncertain. The CDR3 reads CASSLTGLGTEAFF. DNA of the CDR3: TGTGCCAGCAGTCTCACCGGACTGGGCACTGAAGCTTTCTTT.